This TCR beta chain was observed in a study of T cells after yellow fever vaccination. Study-wide background: Fractions with few cells were prepared using SMART-Seq v4 Ultra Low Input. The study's findings and limits: A small share of clonotypes appeared in both CD4 and CD8 compartments. Peaking faster, on day 5 versus 15, the secondary response was nonetheless weaker. Reappearance after the booster was seen for most primary-vaccination clones, at 95% to 97% CD4 and roughly 90% CD8.

TCRdb reanalysed the 5' RACE reads using MiXCR and keeps one entry per CDR3 protein. The sample carries a few hundred thousand distinct CDR3 sequences, about 4% recorded once. This clonotype has ten or more counts. Its antigen is undetermined. The sample was PBMCs, taken 5 days after the yellow fever booster vaccination. This receptor was identified in a man between 18 and 35 years old who received the YFV17D yellow fever vaccine.

CDR3 in DNA: TGCAGTGCTATAAACCCCACAGTTAACACTGAAGCTTTCTTT. This encodes CSAINPTVNTEAFF. The genes are TRBV20-1 and TRBJ1-1; D call uncertain. With 4 bases removed from V and 2 bases from J, the gap between germline ends came to 14 bases. CDR1 DFQATT and CDR2 SNEGSKA come from the germline V gene (reference sequence). The CDR3 extends over 14 amino acids.